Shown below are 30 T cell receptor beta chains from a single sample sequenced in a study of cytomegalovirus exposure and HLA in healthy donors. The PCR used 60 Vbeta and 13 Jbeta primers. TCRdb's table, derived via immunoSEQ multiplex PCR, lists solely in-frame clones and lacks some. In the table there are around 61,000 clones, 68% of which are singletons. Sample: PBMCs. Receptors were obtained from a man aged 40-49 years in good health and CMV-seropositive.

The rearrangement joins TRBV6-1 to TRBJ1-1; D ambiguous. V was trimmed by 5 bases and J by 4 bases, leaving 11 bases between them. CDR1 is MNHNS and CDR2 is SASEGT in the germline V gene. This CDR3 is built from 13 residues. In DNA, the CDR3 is TGTGCCAGCAGTCCTCCAGCAGGCACTGAAGCTTTCTTT. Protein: CASSPPAGTEAFF.

The chain's CDR3 is CASGRGRDGYTF. The CDR3, as DNA: TGTGCCAGCGGGCGGGGAAGGGATGGCTACACCTTC. V and J are TRBV6-5 and TRBJ1-2; D is unresolved. The V end lost 8 bases, the J end lost 6 bases, and 13 bases lay between the germline ends. The CDR3 spans 12 residues. The germline V gene has CDR1 MNHEY and CDR2 SVGAGI.

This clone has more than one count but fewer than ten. Here the CDR3 DNA reads TGTGCCAGCATCCCGTGGCAGGGCTCCTACGAGCAGTACTTC. Residues: CASIPWQGSYEQYF. This chain joins TRBV11-2 and TRBJ2-7; D may be TRBD1 (5 bases). CDR3 length equals 14 residues. V was pared by 7 bases and J by 0 bases, with 13 bases between. From germline, CDR1 is SGHAT and CDR2 FQNNGV. Drawing the rest from reference TRBV11-2 and TRBJ2-7, the complete variable domain is EAGVAQSPRYKIIEKRQSVAFWCNPISGHATLYWYQQILGQGPKLLIQFQNNGVVDDSQLPKDRFSAERLKGVDSTLKIQPAKLEDSAVYLCASIPWQGSYEQYFGPGTRLTVT.

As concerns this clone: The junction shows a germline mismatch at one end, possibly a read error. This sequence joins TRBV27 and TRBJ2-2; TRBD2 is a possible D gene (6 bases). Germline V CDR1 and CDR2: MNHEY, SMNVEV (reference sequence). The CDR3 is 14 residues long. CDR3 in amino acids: CASSIWEEHRGAVF. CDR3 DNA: TGTGCCAGCAGTATCTGGGAGGAGCACCGGGGAGCTGTTTTT.

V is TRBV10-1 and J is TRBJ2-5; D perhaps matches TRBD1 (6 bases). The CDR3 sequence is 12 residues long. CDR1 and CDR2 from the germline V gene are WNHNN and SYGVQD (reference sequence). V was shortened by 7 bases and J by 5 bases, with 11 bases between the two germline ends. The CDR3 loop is CASTGVSETQYF. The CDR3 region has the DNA TGCGCCAGCACAGGGGTTTCGGAGACCCAGTACTTC.

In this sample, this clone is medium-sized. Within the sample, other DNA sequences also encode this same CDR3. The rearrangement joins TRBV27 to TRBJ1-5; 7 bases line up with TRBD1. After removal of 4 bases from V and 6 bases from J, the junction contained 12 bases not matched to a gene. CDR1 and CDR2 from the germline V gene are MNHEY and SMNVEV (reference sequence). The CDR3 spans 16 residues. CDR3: CASSSKTGVRFQPQHF. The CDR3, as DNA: TGTGCCAGCAGTTCCAAAACAGGGGTCAGGTTTCAGCCCCAGCATTTT.

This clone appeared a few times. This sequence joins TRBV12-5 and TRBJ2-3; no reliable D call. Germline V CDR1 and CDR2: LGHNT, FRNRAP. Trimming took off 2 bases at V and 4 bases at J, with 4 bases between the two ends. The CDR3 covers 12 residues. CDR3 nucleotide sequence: TGTGCTAGTGGTTTGTTAGCAGATACGCAGTATTTT. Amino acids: CASGLLADTQYF.

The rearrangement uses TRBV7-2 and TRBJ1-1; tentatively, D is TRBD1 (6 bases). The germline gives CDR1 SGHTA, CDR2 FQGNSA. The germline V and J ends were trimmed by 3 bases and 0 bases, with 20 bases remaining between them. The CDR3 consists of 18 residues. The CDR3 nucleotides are TGTGCCAGCAGCTTTCACCTTACAGGGTTCGGCATGAACACTGAAGCTTTCTTT. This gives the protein CASSFHLTGFGMNTEAFF.

The CDR3 DNA follows: TGTGCCAGCAGTCTCAGACCAATCGGACTAGGGAGCACCGGGGAGCTGTTTTTT. It encodes CASSLRPIGLGSTGELFF. The genes are TRBV27 and TRBJ2-2, with TRBD2 identical over 7 bases. The J segment lost 4 bases and the V segment lost 5 bases, leaving 16 bases of the junction unmatched. The CDR3 extends over 18 amino acids. Germline CDR1 reads MNHEY; CDR2 reads SMNVEV (reference sequence).

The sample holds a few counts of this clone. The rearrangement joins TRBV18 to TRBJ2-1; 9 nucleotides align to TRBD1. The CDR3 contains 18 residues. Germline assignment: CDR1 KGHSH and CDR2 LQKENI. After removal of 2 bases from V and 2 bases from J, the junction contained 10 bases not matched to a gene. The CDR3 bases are TGTGCCAGCTCACCAGGGACAGGGTACCTAATAGCCTACAATGAGCAGTTCTTC. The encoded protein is CASSPGTGYLIAYNEQFF.

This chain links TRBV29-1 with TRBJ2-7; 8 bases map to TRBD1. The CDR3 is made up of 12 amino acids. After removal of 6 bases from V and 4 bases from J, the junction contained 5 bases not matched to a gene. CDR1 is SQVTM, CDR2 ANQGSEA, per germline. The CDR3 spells CSVLTGAYEQYF. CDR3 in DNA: TGCAGCGTCTTGACAGGGGCTTACGAGCAGTACTTC.

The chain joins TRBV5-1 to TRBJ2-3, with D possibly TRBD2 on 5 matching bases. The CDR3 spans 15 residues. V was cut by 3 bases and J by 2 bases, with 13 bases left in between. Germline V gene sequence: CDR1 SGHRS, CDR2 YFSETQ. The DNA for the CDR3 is TGCGCCAGCAGCTCCGACGGACTCCTCACAGATACGCAGTATTTT. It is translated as CASSSDGLLTDTQYF.

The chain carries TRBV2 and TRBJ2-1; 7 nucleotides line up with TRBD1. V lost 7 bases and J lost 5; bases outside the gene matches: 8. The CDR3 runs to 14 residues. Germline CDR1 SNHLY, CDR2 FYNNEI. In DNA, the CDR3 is TGTGCCAGCACCGGGACAGTCGGAAACAATGAGCAGTTCTTC. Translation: CASTGTVGNNEQFF. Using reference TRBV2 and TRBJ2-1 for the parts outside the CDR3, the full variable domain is EPEVTQTPSHQVTQMGQEVILRCVPISNHLYFYWYRQILGQKVEFLVSFYNNEISEKSEIFDDQFSVERPDGSNFTLKIRSTKLEDSAMYFCASTGTVGNNEQFFGPGTRLTVL.

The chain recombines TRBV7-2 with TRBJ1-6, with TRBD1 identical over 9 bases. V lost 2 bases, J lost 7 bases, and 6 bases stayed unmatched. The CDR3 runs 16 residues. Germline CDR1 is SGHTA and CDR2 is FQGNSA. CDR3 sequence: CASSLTWGQGNSPLHF. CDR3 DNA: TGTGCCAGCAGCTTAACCTGGGGACAGGGCAATTCACCCCTCCACTTT.

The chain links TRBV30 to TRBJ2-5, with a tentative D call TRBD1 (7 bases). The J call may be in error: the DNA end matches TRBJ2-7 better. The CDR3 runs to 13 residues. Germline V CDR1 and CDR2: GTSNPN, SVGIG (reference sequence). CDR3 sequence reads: CACLQGGFNEQYF. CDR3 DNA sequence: TGTGCCTGCCTGCAGGGGGGCTTCAACGAGCAGTACTTC.

The CDR3 DNA reads as TGTGCCAGCAGCTCCCCTTTGGGCCTTGGCCAAGAGACCCAGTACTTC. Its protein product is CASSSPLGLGQETQYF. The rearrangement joins TRBV2 to TRBJ2-5; D gene uncertain. The CDR3 sequence is 16 residues long. V gave up 6 bases and J gave up 1 base, with 18 bases separating them. Germline CDR1 reads SNHLY; CDR2 reads FYNNEI.

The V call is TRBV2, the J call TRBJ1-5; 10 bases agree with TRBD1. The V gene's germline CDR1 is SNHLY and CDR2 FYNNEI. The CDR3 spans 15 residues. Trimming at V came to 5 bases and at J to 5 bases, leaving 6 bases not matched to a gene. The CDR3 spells CASSFGTGEYQPQHF. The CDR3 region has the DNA TGTGCCAGCAGTTTTGGGACAGGGGAATATCAGCCCCAGCATTTT.

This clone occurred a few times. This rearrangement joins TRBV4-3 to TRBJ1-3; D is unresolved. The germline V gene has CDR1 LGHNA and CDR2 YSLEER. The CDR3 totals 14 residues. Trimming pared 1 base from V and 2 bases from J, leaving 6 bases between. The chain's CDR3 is CASSQGSTGNTIYF. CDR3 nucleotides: TGCGCCAGCAGCCAAGGCAGTACTGGAAACACCATATATTTT.

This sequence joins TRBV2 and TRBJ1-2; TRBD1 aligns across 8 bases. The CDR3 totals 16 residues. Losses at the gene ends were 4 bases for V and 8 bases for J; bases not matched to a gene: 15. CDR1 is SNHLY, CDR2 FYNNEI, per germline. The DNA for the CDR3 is TGTGCCAGCAGTGGAGCAGGACAGCCACAGGGGGAAGGCTACACCTTC. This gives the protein CASSGAGQPQGEGYTF.

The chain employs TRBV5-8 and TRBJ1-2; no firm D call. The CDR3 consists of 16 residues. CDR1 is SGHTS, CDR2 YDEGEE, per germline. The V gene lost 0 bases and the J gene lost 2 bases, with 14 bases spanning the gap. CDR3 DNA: TGTGCCAGCAGCTTGGAATCCCGGGGAGGGAACTATGGCTACACCTTC. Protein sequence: CASSLESRGGNYGYTF.

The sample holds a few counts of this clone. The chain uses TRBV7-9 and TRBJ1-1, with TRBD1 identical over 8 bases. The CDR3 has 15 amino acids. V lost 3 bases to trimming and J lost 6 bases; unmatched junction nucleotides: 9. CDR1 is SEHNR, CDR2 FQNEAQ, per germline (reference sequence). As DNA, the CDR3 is TGTGCCAGCAGCTTCCACGGACAGGGCGTGCCTGAAGCTTTCTTT. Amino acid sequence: CASSFHGQGVPEAFF.

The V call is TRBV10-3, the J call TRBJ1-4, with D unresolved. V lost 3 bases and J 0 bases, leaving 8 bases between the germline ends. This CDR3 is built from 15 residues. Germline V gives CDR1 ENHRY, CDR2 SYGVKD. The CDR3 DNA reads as TGTGCCATCAGTGACTACGGGGCAACTAATGAAAAACTGTTTTTT. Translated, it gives CAISDYGATNEKLFF.

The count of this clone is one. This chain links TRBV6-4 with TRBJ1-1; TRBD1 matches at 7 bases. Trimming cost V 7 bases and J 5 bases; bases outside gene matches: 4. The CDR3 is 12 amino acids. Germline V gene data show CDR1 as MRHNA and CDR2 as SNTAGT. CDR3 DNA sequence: TGTGCCAGCAAACAGGGGTGGACTGAAGCTTTCTTT. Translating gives CASKQGWTEAFF.

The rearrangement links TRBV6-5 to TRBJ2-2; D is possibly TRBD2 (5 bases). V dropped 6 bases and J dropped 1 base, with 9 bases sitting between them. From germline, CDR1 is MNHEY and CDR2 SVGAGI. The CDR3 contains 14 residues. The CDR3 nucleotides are TGTGCCAGCAGGCGGGCTTGGAACACCGGGGAGCTGTTTTTT. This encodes CASRRAWNTGELFF.

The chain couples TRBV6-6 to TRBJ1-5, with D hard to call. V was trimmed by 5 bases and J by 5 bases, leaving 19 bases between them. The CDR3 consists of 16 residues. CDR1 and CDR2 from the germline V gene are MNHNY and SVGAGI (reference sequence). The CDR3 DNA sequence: TGTGCCAGCAGTCCCTACCAGGCGGGAGCCGATCAGCCCCAGCATTTT. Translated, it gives CASSPYQAGADQPQHF.

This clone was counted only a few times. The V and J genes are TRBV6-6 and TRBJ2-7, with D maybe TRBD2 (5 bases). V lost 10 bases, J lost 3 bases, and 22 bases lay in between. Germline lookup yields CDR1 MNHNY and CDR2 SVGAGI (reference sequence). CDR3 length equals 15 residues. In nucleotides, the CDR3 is TGTGCCACCTCGAATCTAGCCGGGTCGAACTACGAGCAGTACTTC. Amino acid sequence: CATSNLAGSNYEQYF.

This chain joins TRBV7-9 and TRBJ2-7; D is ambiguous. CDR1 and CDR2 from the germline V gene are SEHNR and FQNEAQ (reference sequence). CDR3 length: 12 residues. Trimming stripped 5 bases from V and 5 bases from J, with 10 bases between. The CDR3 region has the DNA TGTGCCAGCAGCCCCAGGCCGAACGAGCAGTACTTC. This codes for CASSPRPNEQYF. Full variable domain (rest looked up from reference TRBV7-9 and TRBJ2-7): DTGVSQNPRHKITKRGQNVTFRCDPISEHNRLYWYRQTLGQGPEFLTYFQNEAQLEKSRLLSDRFSAERPKGSFSTLEIQRTEQGDSAMYLCASSPRPNEQYFGPGTRLTVT.

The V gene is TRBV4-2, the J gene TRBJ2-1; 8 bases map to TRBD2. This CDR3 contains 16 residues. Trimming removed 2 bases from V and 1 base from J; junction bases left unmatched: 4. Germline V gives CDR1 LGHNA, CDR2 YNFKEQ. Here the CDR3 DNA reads TGTGCCAGCAGCCAACAGCGGGAGAAATCCTACAATGAGCAGTTCTTC. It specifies CASSQQREKSYNEQFF.

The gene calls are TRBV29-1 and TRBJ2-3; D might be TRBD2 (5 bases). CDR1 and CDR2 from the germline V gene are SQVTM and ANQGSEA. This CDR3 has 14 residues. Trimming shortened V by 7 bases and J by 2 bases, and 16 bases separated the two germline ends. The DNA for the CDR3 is TGCAGCGCCTTGGACTCGGGGTTCACAGATACGCAGTATTTT. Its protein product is CSALDSGFTDTQYF.

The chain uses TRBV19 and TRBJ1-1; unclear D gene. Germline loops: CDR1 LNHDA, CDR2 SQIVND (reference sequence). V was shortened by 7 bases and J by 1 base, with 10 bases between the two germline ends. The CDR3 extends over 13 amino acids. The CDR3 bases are TGTGCCAGTATTGATCCGGGGAACACTGAAGCTTTCTTT. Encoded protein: CASIDPGNTEAFF.